This T cell receptor delta chain originates from a study of Vδ1+ human thymocytes. Study-wide results and limits: Thymic TRG and TRD repertoires appeared highly polyclonal, with Gaussian CDR3 length distributions.

Alphabeta T cells were depleted, then CD3+ Vdelta1+ Vdelta2- thymocytes were FACS-sorted. Vdelta1+ thymocyte sorts reached between roughly 96% and 99.6% purity. Germline V gene lookup returns CDR1 TSWWSYY and CDR2 QGS. This CDR3 comprises 21 residues. The ends were cut back, 3 bases at V and 0 bases at J, with 29 bases in the middle. About this clone itself: Its antigen is as yet unknown.

RNA was extracted from the cells and then reverse transcribed. Multiplex PCR used pooled V-gene forward primers and a constant-region reverse primer to amplify CDR3s. TCRdb used CATT to re-call clones from the multiplex PCR reads. The sample consists of about 75,000 delta-chain clones, approximately 37% of them appearing once. Sequenced material: Vdelta1+ gamma-delta thymocytes from the thymus. Subset in this sample: FACS-sorted CD3+ TCRalphabeta- TCRVdelta1+ TCRVdelta2- thymocytes. This rearrangement joins TRDV1 to TRDJ1; possible D gene TRDD3, 5 bases. The sequence was collected from a boy younger than two who had congenital heart surgery. The CDR3 loop is CALGEASTAYWRFPYTDKLIF. CDR3 coding DNA: TGTGCTCTTGGGGAGGCGTCTACGGCGTACTGGCGATTCCCCTACACCGATAAACTCATCTTT.